This TCR beta chain was found in a study of coeliac disease. Study summary: The study queried TRBV7-2 bias without high-resolution HLA data. The study, taken as a whole, reports: Control samples showed higher TRB and TRG clonality than intraepithelial and lamina propria samples in active celiac disease.

This clone was detected only a few times. Its specificity is not known. The repertoire was sequenced with immunoSEQ multiplex PCR; TCRdb's copy has only in-frame clones and lacks some. The sample has about 3,000 clones, around half seen once. Germline values: CDR1 SGDLS, CDR2 YYNGEE. V shed 2 bases and J 4 bases; nucleotides not matched to a gene: 5. This CDR3 is 15 amino acids long. Material: intraepithelial lymphocytes from the gut. This TCR was recovered from a man aged 50 to 60 with active celiac disease. The rearrangement links TRBV9 to TRBJ1-5, with 8 bases lining up with TRBD1. The chain's CDR3 is CASSVRTGKNQPQHF. CDR3 coding DNA: TGTGCCAGCAGCGTCCGGACAGGGAAGAATCAGCCCCAGCATTTT.